This TCR beta chain was observed in a study of cytomegalovirus exposure and HLA in healthy donors. Study-wide findings and caveats: An analysis that came later showed most CMV-associated TCR beta chains appearing HLA-restricted. Compared with the approximately 700-donor mean, an Asian-associated ancestry cluster reportedly had fewer N-insertions, according to a later analysis.

Both 60 Vbeta primers and 13 Jbeta primers went into the PCR. Data came from immunoSEQ multiplex PCR; TCRdb stores just in-frame clones and leaves some out. Of some 220,000 clones listed, around four fifths were seen once; the top ten hold roughly 2.5%. This clone was detected a few times. Its specificity is not known. This CDR3 contains 16 residues. CDR1 and CDR2 (germline): SGHRS, YFSETQ. With V trimmed by 3 bases and J by 5 bases, 11 bases remained unmatched. The J gene is TRBJ2-1, the V gene TRBV5-1; 7 bases line up with TRBD1. The source of this sequence is an older woman in good health and CMV-seropositive. The sequenced sample was PBMCs. The CDR3 DNA sequence: TGCGCCAGCAGCTCTGATCCGGGACAGAAAAACAATGAGCAGTTCTTC. It translates to CASSSDPGQKNNEQFF.